This T cell receptor (beta chain) was obtained from a study of blood T cell repertoires in COVID-19. Study-wide context: Samples taken during acute and convalescent COVID-19 were collected in the United States, Italy and Spain.

The CDR3 consists of 13 residues. V was cut by 3 bases and J by 6 bases, with 9 bases left in between. Cohort allocation depended upon clinical history that participants reported. Sequencing used immunoSEQ multiplex PCR; TCRdb keeps in-frame clones, though not all of them. This table holds 180,000 or so clones, 75% to 90% found once. The V call is TRBV12-3 or TRBV12-4, the J call TRBJ2-1; weak D call: TRBD1 (5 bases). This TCR derives from a woman under 30 who had recovered from COVID-19. The specimen sequenced was PBMCs or T cells enriched from blood (not recorded which). The CDR3 protein is CASSFRVGNEQFF. The DNA of the CDR3 is TGTGCCAGCAGTTTCAGGGTCGGCAATGAGCAGTTCTTC.